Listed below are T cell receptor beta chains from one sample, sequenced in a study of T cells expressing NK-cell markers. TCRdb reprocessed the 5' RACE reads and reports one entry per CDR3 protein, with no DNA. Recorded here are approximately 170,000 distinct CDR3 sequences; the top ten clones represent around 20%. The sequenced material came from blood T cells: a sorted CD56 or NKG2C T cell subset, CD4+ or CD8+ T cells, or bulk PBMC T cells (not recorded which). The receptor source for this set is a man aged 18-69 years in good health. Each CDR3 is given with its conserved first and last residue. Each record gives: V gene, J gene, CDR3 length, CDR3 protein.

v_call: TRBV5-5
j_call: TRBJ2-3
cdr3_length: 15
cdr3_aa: CASRFQGLFTDTQYF

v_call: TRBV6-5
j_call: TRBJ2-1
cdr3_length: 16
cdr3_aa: CASSYGLAGRLEEQFF

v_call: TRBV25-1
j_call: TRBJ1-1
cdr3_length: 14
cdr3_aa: CAMSGEGDNERAFF

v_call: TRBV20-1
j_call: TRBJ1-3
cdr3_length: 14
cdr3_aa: CSAPVLSPGNTIYF

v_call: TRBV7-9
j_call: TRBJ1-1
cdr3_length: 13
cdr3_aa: CASSLGGRYEAFF

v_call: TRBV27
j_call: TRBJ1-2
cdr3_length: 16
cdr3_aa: CASSFSGTGLVYGYTF

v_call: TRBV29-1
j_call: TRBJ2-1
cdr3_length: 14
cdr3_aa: CSVGWGDSYNEQFF

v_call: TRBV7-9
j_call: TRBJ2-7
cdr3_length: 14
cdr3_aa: CASSRWTDSYEQYF

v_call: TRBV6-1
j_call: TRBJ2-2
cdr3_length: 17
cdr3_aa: CASRDIMGRSNTGELFF

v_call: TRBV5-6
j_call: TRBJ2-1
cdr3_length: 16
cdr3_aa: CAWYLWGSGSYNEQFF

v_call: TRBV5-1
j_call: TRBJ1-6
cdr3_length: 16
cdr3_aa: CASSWDRQGEESPLHF

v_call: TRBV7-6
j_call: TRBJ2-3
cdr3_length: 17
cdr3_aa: CASSNIKLRGPLDTQYF

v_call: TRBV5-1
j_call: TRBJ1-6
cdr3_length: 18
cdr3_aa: CASSLGRGGTAVNSPLHF

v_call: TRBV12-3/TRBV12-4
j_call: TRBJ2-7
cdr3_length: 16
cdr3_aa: CASSPTQGPLIYEQYF

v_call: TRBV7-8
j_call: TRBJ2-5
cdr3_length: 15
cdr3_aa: CASSWGPLDQETQYF